This TCR beta chain was documented in a study of blood T cell repertoires in COVID-19. For the study at large: The samples span acute and convalescent COVID-19 from the United States, Italy and Spain.

The germline gives CDR1 MNHEY, CDR2 SMNVEV (reference sequence). V shed 5 bases and J 14 bases; nucleotides not matched to a gene: 9. The CDR3 loop spans 14 amino acids. Using immunoSEQ multiplex PCR, the repertoire was profiled, and TCRdb retains in-frame clones only, with some absent. The sample has some 400,000 clones; approximately 80% are singletons. The receptor was isolated from a human donor with acute or convalescent COVID-19. The donor label of this sample is uncertain. This chain uses TRBV27 with TRBJ1-4; 12 bases line up with TRBD1. The specimen was peripheral blood. As DNA, the CDR3 is TGTGCCAGCAGTCACGGGACAGGGGGCGCTTACCTGTTTTTT. The encoded protein is CASSHGTGGAYLFF. Combining the CDR3 with reference TRBV27 and TRBJ1-4 gives the whole variable domain EAQVTQNPRYLITVTGKKLTVTCSQNMNHEYMSWYRQDPGLGLRQIYYSMNVEVTDKGDVPEGYKVSRKEKRNFPLILESPSPNQTSLYFCASSHGTGGAYLFFGSGTQLSVL.